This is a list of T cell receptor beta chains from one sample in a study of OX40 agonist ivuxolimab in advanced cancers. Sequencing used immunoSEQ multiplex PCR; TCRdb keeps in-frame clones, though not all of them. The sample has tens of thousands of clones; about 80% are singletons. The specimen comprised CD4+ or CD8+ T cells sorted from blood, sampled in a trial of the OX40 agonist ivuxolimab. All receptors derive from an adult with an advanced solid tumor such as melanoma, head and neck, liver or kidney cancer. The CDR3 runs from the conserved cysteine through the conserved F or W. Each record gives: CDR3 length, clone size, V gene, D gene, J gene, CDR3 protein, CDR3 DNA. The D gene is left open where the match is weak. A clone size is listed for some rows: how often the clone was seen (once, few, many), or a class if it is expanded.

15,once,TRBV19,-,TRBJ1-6,CASSIDLNPISPLHF,TGTGCCAGTAGTATAGATCTCAACCCGATTTCACCCCTCCACTTT
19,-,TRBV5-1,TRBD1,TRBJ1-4,CASRATPRQGVYTNEKLFF,TGCGCCAGCAGGGCCACCCCTCGACAGGGGGTATATACTAATGAAAAACTGTTTTTT
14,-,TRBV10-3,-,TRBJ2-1,CAISDEGGGLPQFF,TGTGCCATCAGTGACGAGGGAGGGGGACTACCGCAGTTCTTC
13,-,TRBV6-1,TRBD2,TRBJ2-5,CASSGLAGQTQYF,TGTGCCAGCAGTGGACTAGCGGGGCAGACCCAGTACTTC
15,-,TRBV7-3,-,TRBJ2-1,CASSPQGPPYNEQFF,TGTGCCAGCAGCCCTCAGGGGCCTCCCTACAATGAGCAGTTCTTC
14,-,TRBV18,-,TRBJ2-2,CASSLDRNTGELFF,TGTGCCAGCTCATTGGACAGGAACACCGGGGAGCTGTTTTTT
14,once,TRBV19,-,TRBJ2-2,CASRGRRNTGELFF,TGTGCCAGTAGGGGGCGGAGGAACACCGGGGAGCTGTTTTTT
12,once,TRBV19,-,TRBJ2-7,CASSQGLLEQYF,TGTGCCAGTAGTCAGGGACTTCTCGAGCAGTACTTC
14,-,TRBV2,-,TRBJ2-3,CASKRARDADTQYF,TGTGCCAGCAAAAGGGCCAGGGACGCAGATACGCAGTATTTT
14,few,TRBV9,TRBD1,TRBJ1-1,CASSERQGHTEAFF,TGTGCCAGCAGCGAAAGACAGGGACACACTGAAGCTTTCTTT